What follows are 27 T cell receptor beta chains derived from one specimen sequenced in a study of shared clonotypes between healthy human individuals. Sequenced by immunoSEQ multiplex PCR; TCRdb stores in-frame clones only, minus some. This sample has 1.5 million to 1.9 million clones; 95% to 99% occur once, and the top ten carry roughly 0.4%. The source material was naive CD4+ T cells sorted from blood. Specified subset: CD45RA+ positively selected. All receptors derive from a man aged 30 to 45 in good health.

The table lists this clone with a count of one. This sequence joins TRBV5-1 and TRBJ2-1; no definite D call. There are 13 residues in the CDR3. Trimming left V 7 bases short and J 5 bases short, with 13 bases between. Germline CDR1 and CDR2: SGHRS and YFSETQ. The CDR3, as DNA: TGCGCCAGCGGAACCGGGCCAAACAATGAGCAGTTCTTC. Encoded protein: CASGTGPNNEQFF.

This rearrangement joins TRBV18 to TRBJ2-7, with 10 bases aligning to TRBD1. The CDR3 runs to 14 residues. Germline-derived CDR1 and CDR2 are KGHSH and LQKENI. Losses at the gene ends were 5 bases for V and 1 base for J; bases not matched to a gene: 2. CDR3 loop: CASSTGQGSYEQYF. In DNA, the CDR3 is TGTGCCAGCTCAACGGGACAGGGGTCCTACGAGCAGTACTTC.

The chain carries TRBV6-6 and TRBJ2-1; the D gene could be TRBD1 or TRBD2 (5 bases each). This CDR3 has 15 amino acids. V lost 0 bases, J lost 9 bases, and 15 bases lay in between. CDR1 is MNHNY and CDR2 is SVGAGI in the germline V gene (reference sequence). CDR3 sequence reads: CASSYSGVGSGEQFF. Written as DNA, the CDR3 is TGTGCCAGCAGTTACTCGGGGGTAGGATCGGGTGAGCAGTTCTTC.

In DNA, the CDR3 is TGTGCCAGCAGTGAAGCTGCCGCCGAGCAGTACTTC. Protein: CASSEAAAEQYF. This chain uses TRBV6-1 with TRBJ2-7; D unclear. The germline CDR1 and CDR2 sequences are MNHNS and SASEGT. The V and J ends lost 0 bases and 6 bases respectively, with 6 bases between them. CDR3 length: 12 residues.

In DNA form, the CDR3 reads TGTGCCAGCAGCTCCTGGGGGGCTGAAGCTTTCTTT. Translation gives CASSSWGAEAFF. V usage is TRBV7-9 and J usage is TRBJ1-1; a possible D gene is TRBD1 (5 bases). The germline gives CDR1 SEHNR, CDR2 FQNEAQ (reference sequence). The V and J ends lost 4 bases and 6 bases respectively, with 9 bases between them. The CDR3 contains 12 residues. The entire variable domain, with the rest obtained from reference TRBV7-9 and TRBJ1-1, is as follows: DTGVSQNPRHKITKRGQNVTFRCDPISEHNRLYWYRQTLGQGPEFLTYFQNEAQLEKSRLLSDRFSAERPKGSFSTLEIQRTEQGDSAMYLCASSSWGAEAFFGQGTRLTVV.

V usage is TRBV4-1 and J usage is TRBJ2-7; D is possibly TRBD2 (5 bases). Trimming took off 3 bases at V and 6 bases at J, with 15 bases between the two ends. Germline-derived CDR1 and CDR2 are MGHRA and YSYEKL. The CDR3 length is 14 residues. CDR3 DNA sequence: TGCGCCAGCAGCCATGTGGTCCAAAGCGGCGAGCAGTACTTC. Protein: CASSHVVQSGEQYF.

On this clone itself: Different DNA sequences within this sample yield the same CDR3. V usage is TRBV5-1 and J usage is TRBJ2-7; 7 bases map to TRBD1. This CDR3 spans 14 amino acids. V was pared by 0 bases and J by 3 bases, with 3 bases of the junction left unmatched. Germline-derived CDR1 and CDR2 are SGHRS and YFSETQ. The CDR3 sequence is CASSLARQGYEQYF. The CDR3, as DNA: TGCGCCAGCAGCTTGGCGCGACAGGGCTACGAGCAGTACTTC.

The chain employs TRBV5-8 and TRBJ2-3; D remains unclear. CDR1 SGHTS and CDR2 YDEGEE come from the germline V gene. This CDR3 has 14 residues. V lost 4 bases and J 0 bases, leaving 9 bases between the germline ends. CDR3 bases: TGTGCCAGCAGCCCTTGGGGAAGCACAGATACGCAGTATTTT. Residues: CASSPWGSTDTQYF.

The gene calls are TRBV7-9 and TRBJ1-5, with D maybe TRBD1 (5 bases). The V gene lost 1 base and the J gene lost 9 bases, with 10 bases spanning the gap. The CDR3 length is 13 residues. Germline loops: CDR1 SEHNR, CDR2 FQNEAQ (reference sequence). CDR3 coding DNA: TGTGCCAGCAGCTTAGGACAGTCCGGGCCCCAGCATTTT. As protein: CASSLGQSGPQHF.

V is TRBV5-1 and J is TRBJ2-1; D unclear. V lost 6 bases and J 7 bases, leaving 14 bases between the germline ends. This CDR3 has 13 residues. The germline V gene has CDR1 SGHRS and CDR2 YFSETQ. CDR3 nucleotide sequence: TGCGCCAGCACCCTGATAGGCTCTAATGAGCAGTTCTTC. Its translation is CASTLIGSNEQFF.

The rearrangement links TRBV4-1 to TRBJ2-7; 10 positions match TRBD1. Germline assignment: CDR1 MGHRA and CDR2 YSYEKL. The CDR3 is 18 amino acids. The ends lost 0 bases at V and 2 bases at J; junction bases unmatched: 10. CDR3 coding DNA: TGCGCCAGCAGCCAAGAAATAAAGGCCGGGACAGGGGCCTACGAGCAGTACTTC. Its protein product is CASSQEIKAGTGAYEQYF.

The chain is built from TRBV11-2 and TRBJ2-7, with 11 bases lining up with TRBD2. This CDR3 is built from 14 residues. V gave up 2 bases and J gave up 6 bases; unmatched junction bases: 3. Germline CDR1 SGHAT, CDR2 FQNNGV. DNA of the CDR3: TGTGCCAGCAGCTTAAGACTAGCGGGAACCGAGCAGTACTTC. Amino acid sequence: CASSLRLAGTEQYF.

The V gene is TRBV6-6, the J gene TRBJ1-5, with TRBD1 matching 9 bases. The CDR3 loop spans 15 amino acids. CDR1 is MNHNY and CDR2 is SVGAGI in the germline V gene (reference sequence). J gave up 2 bases and V 10 bases, and 9 bases lay outside the gene matches. CDR3 residues: CATRRDREGNQPQHF. CDR3 coding DNA: TGTGCCACCCGCCGGGACAGGGAAGGCAATCAGCCCCAGCATTTT.

J is TRBJ2-7 and V is TRBV20-1; D gene ambiguous. The germline V gene has CDR1 DFQATT and CDR2 SNEGSKA (reference sequence). V lost 3 bases and J 9 bases, leaving 9 bases between the germline ends. This CDR3 is built from 10 residues. For the CDR3, the DNA is TGCAGTGCTAGTGGGAACGGGCAGTACTTC. Its translation: CSASGNGQYF.

V gene TRBV6-1 combines with J gene TRBJ1-4, with a weak D call TRBD1 (5 bases). V was cut by 1 base and J by 3 bases, with 15 bases left in between. Germline values: CDR1 MNHNS, CDR2 SASEGT. The CDR3 is 17 residues long. CDR3 coding DNA: TGTGCCAGCAGTGAAGAGGGAGTGGGGGTGGCTAATGAAAAACTGTTTTTT. As protein: CASSEEGVGVANEKLFF.

The table lists this clone with a count of one. The genes are TRBV30 and TRBJ2-7; weak D call: TRBD1 (6 bases). Germline V gives CDR1 GTSNPN, CDR2 SVGIG (reference sequence). The CDR3 totals 12 residues. V was clipped by 0 bases and J by 6 bases, with 9 bases between them. As DNA, the CDR3 is TGTGCCTGGAGTGTACAGGGACCCGAGCAGTACTTC. Its translation is CAWSVQGPEQYF.

For this clone: One end of the junction varies from germline; a read error may be responsible. The V call is TRBV2, the J call TRBJ1-4; D not certain. Germline lookup yields CDR1 SNHLY and CDR2 FYNNEI. There are 17 residues in the CDR3. The CDR3 sequence: CASSEALLRPTNEKLFF. The CDR3 coding sequence is TGTGCCAGCAGTGAAGCGCTTCTTAGACCAACGAATGAAAAACTGTTTTTT.

Comments on this clone: Other DNA sequences within the sample encode an identical CDR3. The chain couples TRBV6-1 to TRBJ2-7; D is uncertain. This CDR3 has 12 amino acids. The germline V and J ends were trimmed by 2 bases and 4 bases, with 6 bases remaining between them. Germline V gene sequence: CDR1 MNHNS, CDR2 SASEGT. CDR3 bases: TGTGCCAGCAGTGAACCTCCTTACGAGCAGTACTTC. This codes for CASSEPPYEQYF.

V and J are TRBV13 and TRBJ2-7; no reliable D call. Germline CDR1 PRHDT, CDR2 FYEKMQ (reference sequence). V was shortened by 8 bases and J by 4 bases, with 15 bases between the two germline ends. The CDR3 is made up of 13 amino acids. The CDR3 DNA follows: TGTGCCAGCTATGCAGAGACTGTGTACGAGCAGTACTTC. Its protein is CASYAETVYEQYF.

This chain uses TRBV6-6 with TRBJ2-1, with D possibly being TRBD2 (5 bases). The CDR3 length is 16 residues. V dropped 0 bases and J dropped 8 bases, with 17 bases sitting between them. CDR1 and CDR2 (germline): MNHNY, SVGAGI (reference sequence). The CDR3 bases are TGTGCCAGCAGTTACTCGAGAGCGGACTCCGCGGATGAGCAGTTCTTC. The encoded protein is CASSYSRADSADEQFF.

The rearrangement links TRBV5-1 to TRBJ2-3, with D uncertain. The CDR3 loop spans 12 amino acids. V lost 4 bases, J lost 10 bases, and 13 bases lay in between. CDR1 and CDR2 (germline): SGHRS, YFSETQ. CDR3 protein: CASSEETGAQYF. Here the CDR3 DNA reads TGCGCCAGCAGCGAAGAAACTGGGGCGCAGTATTTT.

About this clone itself: Distinct nucleotide sequences in the sample also encode this CDR3. The J gene is TRBJ2-7, the V gene TRBV27; TRBD2 matches at 8 bases. This CDR3 is 16 amino acids long. The germline CDR1 and CDR2 sequences are MNHEY and SMNVEV (reference sequence). The trim removed 0 bases at V and 1 base at J, leaving 5 bases unmatched. The CDR3 nucleotides are TGTGCCAGCAGTTTATCTTTGGCGGGAGGATCCTACGAGCAGTACTTC. This translates into CASSLSLAGGSYEQYF.

Regarding this clone: Distinct nucleotide sequences in the sample also encode this CDR3. The gene calls are TRBV6-5 and TRBJ2-1, with D unclear. V was clipped by 0 bases and J by 6 bases, with 3 bases between them. The germline V gene has CDR1 MNHEY and CDR2 SVGAGI. The CDR3 runs 12 residues. The chain's CDR3 is CASSYSLNEQFF. The CDR3 nucleotides are TGTGCCAGCAGTTACTCCCTCAATGAGCAGTTCTTC.

The gene calls are TRBV19 and TRBJ2-7; weak D call: TRBD2 (6 bases). From germline, CDR1 is LNHDA and CDR2 SQIVND (reference sequence). V gave up 6 bases and J gave up 4 bases, with 19 bases separating them. CDR3 size: 15 residues. Written as DNA, the CDR3 is TGTGCCAGTAGATCAAAACCGGGACTGGAATACGAGCAGTACTTC. Protein: CASRSKPGLEYEQYF.

CDR3 nucleotide sequence: TGCGCCAGCAGTGCGGGGGTCGGCGACACTGAAGCTTTCTTT. As protein: CASSAGVGDTEAFF. The chain recombines TRBV5-1 with TRBJ1-1; a possible D gene is TRBD1 (5 bases). The CDR3 runs 14 residues. With 5 bases removed from V and 3 bases from J, the gap between germline ends came to 14 bases. CDR1 is SGHRS and CDR2 is YFSETQ in the germline V gene.

This chain links TRBV29-1 with TRBJ2-1, with 7 bases identical to TRBD2. The CDR3 covers 15 residues. CDR1 is SQVTM and CDR2 is ANQGSEA in the germline V gene. The CDR3 sequence: CSILSGMSSYNEQFF. CDR3 nucleotide sequence: TGCAGTATACTCAGCGGGATGAGCTCCTACAATGAGCAGTTCTTC.

V is TRBV29-1 and J is TRBJ1-4; D is unclear. CDR3 size: 13 residues. Trimming pared 4 bases from V and 4 bases from J, leaving 10 bases between. Per germline, CDR1 SQVTM and CDR2 ANQGSEA. The CDR3 bases are TGCAGCGTTGTAGCCCAGGTTAATGAAAAACTGTTTTTT. Its protein is CSVVAQVNEKLFF.